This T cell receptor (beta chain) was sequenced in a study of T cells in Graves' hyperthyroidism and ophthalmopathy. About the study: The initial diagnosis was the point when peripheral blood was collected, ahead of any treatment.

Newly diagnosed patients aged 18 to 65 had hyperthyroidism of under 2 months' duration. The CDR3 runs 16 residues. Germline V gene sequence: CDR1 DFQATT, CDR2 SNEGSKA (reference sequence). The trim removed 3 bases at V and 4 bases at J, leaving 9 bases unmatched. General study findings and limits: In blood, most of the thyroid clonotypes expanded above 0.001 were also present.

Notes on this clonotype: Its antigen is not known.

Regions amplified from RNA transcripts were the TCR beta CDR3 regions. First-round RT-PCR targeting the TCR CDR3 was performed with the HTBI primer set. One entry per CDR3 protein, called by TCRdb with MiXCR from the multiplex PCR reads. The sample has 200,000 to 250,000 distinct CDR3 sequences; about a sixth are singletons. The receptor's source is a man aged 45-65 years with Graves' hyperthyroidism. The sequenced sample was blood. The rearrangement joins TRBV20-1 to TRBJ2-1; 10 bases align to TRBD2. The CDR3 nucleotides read TGCAGTGCTAGGCCCCTCCTAGCGGGGGTTTACAATGAGCAGTTCTTC. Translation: CSARPLLAGVYNEQFF.